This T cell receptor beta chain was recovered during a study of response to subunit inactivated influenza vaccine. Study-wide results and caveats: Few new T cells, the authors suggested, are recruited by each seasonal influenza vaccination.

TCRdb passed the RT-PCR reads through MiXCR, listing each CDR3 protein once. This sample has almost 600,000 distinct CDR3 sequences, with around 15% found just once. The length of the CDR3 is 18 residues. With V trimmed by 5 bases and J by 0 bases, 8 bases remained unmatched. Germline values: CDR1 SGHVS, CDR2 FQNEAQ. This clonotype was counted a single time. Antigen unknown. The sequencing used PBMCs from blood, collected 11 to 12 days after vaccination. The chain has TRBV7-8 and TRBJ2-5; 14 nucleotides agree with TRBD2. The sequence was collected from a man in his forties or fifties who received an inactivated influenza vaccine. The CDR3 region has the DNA TGTGCCAGCAGCCTCGGGACTAGCGGGGGCCTGTACCAAGAGACCCAGTACTTC. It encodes CASSLGTSGGLYQETQYF.